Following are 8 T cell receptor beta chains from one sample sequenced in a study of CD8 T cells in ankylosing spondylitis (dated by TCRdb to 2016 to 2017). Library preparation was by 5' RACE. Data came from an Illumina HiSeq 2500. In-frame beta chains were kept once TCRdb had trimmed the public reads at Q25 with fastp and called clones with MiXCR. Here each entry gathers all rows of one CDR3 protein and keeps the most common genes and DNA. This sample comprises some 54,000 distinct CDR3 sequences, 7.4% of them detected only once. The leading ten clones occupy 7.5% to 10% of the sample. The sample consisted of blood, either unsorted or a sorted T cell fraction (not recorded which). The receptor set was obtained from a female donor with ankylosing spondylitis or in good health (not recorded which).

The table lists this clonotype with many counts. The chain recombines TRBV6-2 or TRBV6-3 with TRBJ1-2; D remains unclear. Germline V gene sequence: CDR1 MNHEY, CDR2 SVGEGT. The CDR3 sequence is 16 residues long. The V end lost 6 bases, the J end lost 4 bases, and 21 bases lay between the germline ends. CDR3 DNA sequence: TGTGCCAGCAGGACCGGGCCCTGGCGCGAGGGCTATGGCTACACCTTC. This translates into CASRTGPWREGYGYTF.

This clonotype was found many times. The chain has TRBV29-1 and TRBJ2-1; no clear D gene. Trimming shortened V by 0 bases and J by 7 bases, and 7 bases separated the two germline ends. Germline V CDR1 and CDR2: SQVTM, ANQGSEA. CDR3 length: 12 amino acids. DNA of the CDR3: TGCAGCGTTGAAGATGACCCGAATGAGCAGTTCTTC. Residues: CSVEDDPNEQFF.

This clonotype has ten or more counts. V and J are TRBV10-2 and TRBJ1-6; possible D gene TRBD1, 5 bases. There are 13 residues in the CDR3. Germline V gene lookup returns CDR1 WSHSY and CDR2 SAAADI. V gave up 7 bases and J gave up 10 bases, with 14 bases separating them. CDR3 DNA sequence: TGCGCCAGCACCATCGGGGAGGGGTCACCCCTCCACTTT. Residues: CASTIGEGSPLHF.

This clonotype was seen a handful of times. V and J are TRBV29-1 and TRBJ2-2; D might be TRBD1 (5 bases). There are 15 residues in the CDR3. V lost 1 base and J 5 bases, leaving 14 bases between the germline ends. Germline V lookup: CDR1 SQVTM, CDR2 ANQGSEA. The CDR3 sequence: CSVEGRVEDTGELFF. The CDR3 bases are TGCAGCGTTGAAGGCAGGGTAGAGGATACCGGGGAGCTGTTTTTT.

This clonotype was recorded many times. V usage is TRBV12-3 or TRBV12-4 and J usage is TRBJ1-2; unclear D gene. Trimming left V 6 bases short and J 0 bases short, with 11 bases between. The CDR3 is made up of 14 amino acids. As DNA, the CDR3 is TGTGCCAGCAGCCCGAGGGTGACTAACTATGGCTACACCTTC. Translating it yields CASSPRVTNYGYTF.

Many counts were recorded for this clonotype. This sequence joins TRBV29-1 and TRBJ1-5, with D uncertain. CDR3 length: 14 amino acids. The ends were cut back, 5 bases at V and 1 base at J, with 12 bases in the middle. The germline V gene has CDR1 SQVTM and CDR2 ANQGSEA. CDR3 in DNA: TGCAGCGTTCTGACGGGGTCGAGCAATCAGCCCCAGCATTTT. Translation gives CSVLTGSSNQPQHF.

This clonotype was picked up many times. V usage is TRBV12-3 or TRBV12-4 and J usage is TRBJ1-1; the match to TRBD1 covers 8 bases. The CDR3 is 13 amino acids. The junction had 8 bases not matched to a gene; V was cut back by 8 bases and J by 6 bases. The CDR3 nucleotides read TGTGCCAGCGGCGGGACAGGATGGCCTGAAGCTTTCTTT. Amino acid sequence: CASGGTGWPEAFF.

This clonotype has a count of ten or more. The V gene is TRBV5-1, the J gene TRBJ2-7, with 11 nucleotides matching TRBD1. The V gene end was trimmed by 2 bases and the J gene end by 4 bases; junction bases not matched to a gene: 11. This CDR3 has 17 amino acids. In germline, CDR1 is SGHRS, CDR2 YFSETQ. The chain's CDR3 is CASSFPTWDRGKYEQYF. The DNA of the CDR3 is TGCGCCAGCAGCTTCCCCACTTGGGACAGGGGGAAATACGAGCAGTACTTC. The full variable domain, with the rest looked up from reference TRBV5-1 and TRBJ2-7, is KAGVTQTPRYLIKTRGQQVTLSCSPISGHRSVSWYQQTPGQGLQFLFEYFSETQRNKGNFPGRFSGRQFSNSRSEMNVSTLELGDSALYLCASSFPTWDRGKYEQYFGPGTRLTVT.